The entry below gives a single TCR beta chain sequence along with its context. The data stem from a study of Graves' ophthalmopathy and Graves' hyperthyroidism. The CDR3 totals 14 residues. V dropped 0 bases and J dropped 5 bases, with 13 bases sitting between them. The germline V gene encodes CDR1 DFQATT and CDR2 SNEGSKA (reference sequence). The study amplified TCR beta CDR3 regions using RNA transcripts. First-round RT-PCR relied on HTBI primers, and a second-round multiplex PCR came next. TCRdb reprocessed the multiplex PCR reads with MiXCR, giving one entry per CDR3 protein. The data contain 300,000 to 400,000 distinct CDR3 sequences, roughly 16% of them singletons.

The sequenced sample was peripheral blood. This clonotype was obtained from an adult man with Graves' ophthalmopathy. J is TRBJ1-1 and V is TRBV20-1, with a weak D call TRBD1 (5 bases). The CDR3 spells CSARESGSGTEAFF. The CDR3 DNA sequence: TGCAGTGCTAGAGAGTCAGGGTCGGGGACTGAAGCTTTCTTT.